These 23 T cell receptor beta chains came from one sample sequenced in a study of blood T cell repertoires in COVID-19. TCRdb's copy holds only in-frame clones and misses some; the assay was immunoSEQ multiplex PCR. The sample has approximately 340,000 clones, roughly 89% seen once. The material sequenced was peripheral blood. The source is a man aged 30-40 years with COVID-19, enrolled during active disease.

The chain recombines TRBV9 with TRBJ1-6; no clear D. CDR1 SGDLS and CDR2 YYNGEE come from the germline V gene. The CDR3 is 15 amino acids. The V gene lost 0 bases and the J gene lost 7 bases, with 11 bases spanning the gap. The CDR3 nucleotides read TGTGCCAGCAGCGTAGGTTACAGATTGAATTCACCCCTCCACTTT. Translating gives CASSVGYRLNSPLHF. Full variable domain (missing parts from reference TRBV9 and TRBJ1-6): DSGVTQTPKHLITATGQRVTLRCSPRSGDLSVYWYQQSLDQGLQFLIQYYNGEERAKGNILERFSAQQFPDLHSELNLSSLELGDSALYFCASSVGYRLNSPLHFGNGTRLTVT.

The CDR3 DNA is TGTGCCAGCAGCGTCCATCTTCCAGGGACAGTGGGAATTGATAACACCGGGGAGCTGTTTTTT. Its translation: CASSVHLPGTVGIDNTGELFF. This chain connects TRBV9 to TRBJ2-2; 7 bases fit TRBD1. The CDR3 runs to 21 residues. V shed 2 bases and J 2 bases; nucleotides not matched to a gene: 21. From germline, CDR1 is SGDLS and CDR2 YYNGEE.

The V call is TRBV5-6, the J call TRBJ1-2, with a weak D call TRBD1 (5 bases). Germline V gene lookup returns CDR1 SGHDT and CDR2 YYEEEE. V was clipped by 2 bases and J by 5 bases, with 10 bases between them. The CDR3 has 13 residues. CDR3 in DNA: TGTGCCAGCAGCTTTCCCGGGGGGTATGGCTACACCTTC. Translating gives CASSFPGGYGYTF. The whole variable domain, remainder taken from reference TRBV5-6 and TRBJ1-2, is DAGVTQSPTHLIKTRGQQVTLRCSPKSGHDTVSWYQQALGQGPQFIFQYYEEEERQRGNFPDRFSGHQFPNYSSELNVNALLLGDSALYLCASSFPGGYGYTFGSGTRLTVV.

CDR3 protein: CASSPRGGGTDTQYF. The CDR3 nucleotides read TGTGCCAGCAGCCCCCGGGGAGGGGGCACAGATACGCAGTATTTT. The genes are TRBV7-8 and TRBJ2-3; TRBD2 matches 7 bases. The CDR3 extends over 15 amino acids. CDR1 is SGHVS and CDR2 is FQNEAQ in the germline V gene. V shed 5 bases, J shed 1 base, and the junction held 6 bases outside the gene matches.

V is TRBV9 and J is TRBJ2-2, with 8 positions matching TRBD2. Germline V gives CDR1 SGDLS, CDR2 YYNGEE. Unmatched junction bases numbered 9, after V lost 0 bases and J lost 5 bases. This CDR3 is built from 17 residues. The DNA for the CDR3 is TGTGCCAGCAGCGTAGAGGCGGGGGGCCGGTATACCGGGGAGCTGTTTTTT. It codes for CASSVEAGGRYTGELFF.

The rearrangement uses TRBV6-2 or TRBV6-3 and TRBJ2-7; D possibly corresponds to TRBD2 (5 bases). The CDR3 has 20 residues. Trimming pared 2 bases from V and 2 bases from J, leaving 28 bases between. Germline V CDR1 and CDR2: MNHEY, SVGEGT. CDR3 in DNA: TGTGCCAGCAGTTACAATCATAGGGTACCAACACCGGGAACCCCCTACGAGCAGTACTTC. As protein: CASSYNHRVPTPGTPYEQYF.

The chain carries TRBV6-4 and TRBJ2-1, with D possibly TRBD1 on 5 matching bases. V was clipped by 1 base and J by 10 bases, with 11 bases between them. Germline assignment: CDR1 MRHNA and CDR2 SNTAGT. The CDR3 consists of 13 residues. The CDR3 here is CASSDLAGFEQFF. CDR3 nucleotides: TGTGCCAGCAGTGACTTAGCAGGGTTCGAGCAGTTCTTC.

The chain links TRBV9 to TRBJ2-3; no definite D call. Looked up from germline, CDR1 is SGDLS and CDR2 is YYNGEE. Trimming pared 0 bases from V and 1 base from J, leaving 6 bases between. The CDR3 has 14 residues. As DNA, the CDR3 is TGTGCCAGCAGCGTAGTCCCGGGCACAGATACGCAGTATTTT. This gives the protein CASSVVPGTDTQYF.

The chain couples TRBV3-1 (or the pseudogene TRBV3-2) to TRBJ2-7; D is uncertain. Germline CDR1 LGHDT, CDR2 YNNKEL (reference sequence). CDR3 size: 13 residues. The V end was cut by 1 base, the J end by 2 bases, with 6 bases between. CDR3: CASSQASTYEQYF. The DNA for the CDR3 is TGTGCCAGCAGCCAAGCCAGTACCTACGAGCAGTACTTC.

The CDR3 loop reads CASSSGGGAGYGYTF. The CDR3 coding sequence is TGTGCCAGCAGCTCCGGTGGGGGGGCGGGTTATGGCTACACCTTC. This rearrangement joins TRBV9 to TRBJ1-2, with D possibly matching TRBD1 (6 bases). The CDR3 totals 15 residues. The V and J ends lost 4 bases and 5 bases respectively, with 18 bases between them. CDR1 is SGDLS, CDR2 YYNGEE, per germline.

This clone was seen just once. The chain employs TRBV28 and TRBJ2-5; no definite D call. The CDR3 extends over 13 amino acids. Looked up from germline, CDR1 is MDHEN and CDR2 is SYDVKM. Trimming cost V 3 bases and J 4 bases, with 9 bases left between them. CDR3 residues: CASSFEWLETQYF. For the CDR3, the DNA is TGTGCCAGCAGTTTCGAATGGCTAGAGACCCAGTACTTC.

The gene calls are TRBV29-1 and TRBJ2-2, with D possibly TRBD1 on 7 matching bases. The germline gives CDR1 SQVTM, CDR2 ANQGSEA. Trimming pared 2 bases from V and 7 bases from J, leaving 11 bases between. The CDR3 extends over 13 amino acids. CDR3 sequence: CSVEPQGGGELFF. In DNA form, the CDR3 reads TGCAGCGTTGAACCCCAGGGGGGCGGGGAGCTGTTTTTT.

The chain employs TRBV11-2 and TRBJ2-3, with D possibly TRBD1 on 5 matching bases. Germline CDR1 reads SGHAT; CDR2 reads FQNNGV. V lost 5 bases to trimming and J lost 4 bases, with 16 bases between them. The CDR3 totals 15 residues. CDR3 residues: CASSDLGHSADTQYF. CDR3 bases: TGTGCCAGCAGCGACCTAGGACATTCGGCAGATACGCAGTATTTT.

The J gene is TRBJ2-1, the V gene TRBV25-1; possible D gene TRBD2, 6 bases. The V gene's germline CDR1 is MGHDK and CDR2 SYGVNS. Trimming left V 4 bases short and J 2 bases short, with 15 bases between. The CDR3 consists of 16 residues. CDR3 residues: CASSVNLAPAYNEQFF. CDR3 sequence (DNA): TGTGCCAGCAGTGTCAACCTAGCGCCTGCCTACAATGAGCAGTTCTTC.

This sequence joins TRBV6-2 or TRBV6-3 and TRBJ1-5; no clear D. Germline CDR1 and CDR2: MNHEY and SVGEGT. CDR3 length: 13 amino acids. Deletions cut 7 bases from V and 5 bases from J, with 12 bases between. The CDR3 DNA sequence: TGTGCCAGCAACCCCTGGAGGGATCAGCCCCAGCATTTT. Translating it yields CASNPWRDQPQHF.

The chain employs TRBV5-5 and TRBJ2-3; a weak D match, TRBD1 (6 bases). This CDR3 has 15 amino acids. Trimming stripped 4 bases from V and 2 bases from J, with 14 bases between. CDR1 and CDR2 (germline): SGHKS, YYEKEE (reference sequence). CDR3 sequence (DNA): TGTGCCAGCAGCCTCTGGACAGTATCCACAGATACGCAGTATTTT. Protein sequence: CASSLWTVSTDTQYF.

V gene TRBV29-1 combines with J gene TRBJ2-3; D uncertain. The CDR3 has 13 residues. Germline values: CDR1 SQVTM, CDR2 ANQGSEA. V lost 8 bases and J lost 4, with 16 bases in between. The CDR3 sequence is CSLKGLAADTQYF. CDR3 nucleotides: TGCAGCCTTAAAGGTCTGGCCGCAGATACGCAGTATTTT.

V and J are TRBV27 and TRBJ2-7, with D unclear. The germline V and J ends were trimmed by 4 bases and 0 bases, with 10 bases remaining between them. The CDR3 has 14 residues. The V gene's germline CDR1 is MNHEY and CDR2 SMNVEV (reference sequence). DNA of the CDR3: TGTGCCAGCAGTTGGGCAGCAAACTCCTACGAGCAGTACTTC. Translating it yields CASSWAANSYEQYF.

The chain recombines TRBV6-5 with TRBJ1-1; TRBD1 might be the D (6 bases). Germline CDR1 reads MNHEY; CDR2 reads SVGAGI. The CDR3 has 14 residues. The germline V and J ends were trimmed by 6 bases and 7 bases, with 18 bases remaining between them. The CDR3 spells CASSSLGRGYEAFF. CDR3 coding DNA: TGTGCCAGCAGCTCCCTCGGCAGGGGATATGAAGCTTTCTTT.

The chain recombines TRBV10-3 with TRBJ2-3; 9 nucleotides line up with TRBD2. The CDR3 length is 19 residues. Germline assignment: CDR1 ENHRY and CDR2 SYGVKD. V lost 3 bases, J lost 1 base, and 14 bases stayed unmatched. CDR3 coding DNA: TGTGCCATCAGTGACCCCGTGGTGAGAGCGGGAGGCGGCACAGATACGCAGTATTTT. It specifies CAISDPVVRAGGGTDTQYF.

The rearrangement joins TRBV12-5 to TRBJ1-2, with a tentative D call TRBD1 (6 bases). CDR3 length: 15 amino acids. V gave up 5 bases and J gave up 8 bases, with 21 bases separating them. Germline V gives CDR1 LGHNT, CDR2 FRNRAP. CDR3 coding DNA: TGTGCTAGTGGTCCTGCACAGGGACCGCTGAGAGGCTACACCTTC. Amino acids: CASGPAQGPLRGYTF.

The rearrangement joins TRBV28 to TRBJ1-6; a weak D match, TRBD1 (6 bases). This CDR3 has 17 amino acids. CDR1 is MDHEN and CDR2 is SYDVKM in the germline V gene. With 5 bases removed from V and 1 base from J, the gap between germline ends came to 15 bases. For the CDR3, the DNA is TGTGCCAGCAGTGTAGGGGGTTCAGGGTCCTATAATTCACCCCTCCACTTT. Protein product: CASSVGGSGSYNSPLHF.

This chain links TRBV27 with TRBJ1-1; D unresolved. V gave up 5 bases and J gave up 1 base, with 8 bases separating them. In germline, CDR1 is MNHEY, CDR2 SMNVEV (reference sequence). The CDR3 totals 13 residues. CDR3 DNA: TGTGCCAGCAGTGGCCGGGGGAACACTGAAGCTTTCTTT. Amino acids: CASSGRGNTEAFF.